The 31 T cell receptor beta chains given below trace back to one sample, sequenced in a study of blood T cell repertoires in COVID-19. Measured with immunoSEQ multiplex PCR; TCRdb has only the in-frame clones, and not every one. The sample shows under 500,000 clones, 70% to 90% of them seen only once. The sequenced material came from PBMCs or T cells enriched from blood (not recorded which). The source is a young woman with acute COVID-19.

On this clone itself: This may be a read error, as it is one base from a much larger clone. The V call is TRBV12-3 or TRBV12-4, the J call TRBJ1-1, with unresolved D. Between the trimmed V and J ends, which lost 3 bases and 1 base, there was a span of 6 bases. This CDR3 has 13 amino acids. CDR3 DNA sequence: TGTGCCAGCAGTTTGTGGCAGAACACTGAAGCTTTCTTT. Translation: CASSLWQNTEAFF.

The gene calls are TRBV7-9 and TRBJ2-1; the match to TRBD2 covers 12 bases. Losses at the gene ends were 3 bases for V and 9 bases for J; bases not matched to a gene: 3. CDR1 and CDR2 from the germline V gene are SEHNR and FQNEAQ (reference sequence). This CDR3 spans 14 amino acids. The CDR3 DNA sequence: TGTGCCAGCAGCTTGACTAGCGGGAGAGGTGAGCAGTTCTTC. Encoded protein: CASSLTSGRGEQFF.

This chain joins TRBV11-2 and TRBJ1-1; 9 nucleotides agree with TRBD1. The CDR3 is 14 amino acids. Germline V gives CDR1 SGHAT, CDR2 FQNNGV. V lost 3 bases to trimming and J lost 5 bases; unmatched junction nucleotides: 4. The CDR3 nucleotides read TGTGCCAGCAGCTTGGGGACAGGGCGGACTGAAGCTTTCTTT. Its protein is CASSLGTGRTEAFF.

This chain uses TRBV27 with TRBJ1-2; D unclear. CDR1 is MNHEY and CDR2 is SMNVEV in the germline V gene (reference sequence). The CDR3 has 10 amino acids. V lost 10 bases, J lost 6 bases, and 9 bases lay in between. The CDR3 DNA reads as TGTGCCACTCTCAGTAATGGCTACACCTTC. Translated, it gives CATLSNGYTF.

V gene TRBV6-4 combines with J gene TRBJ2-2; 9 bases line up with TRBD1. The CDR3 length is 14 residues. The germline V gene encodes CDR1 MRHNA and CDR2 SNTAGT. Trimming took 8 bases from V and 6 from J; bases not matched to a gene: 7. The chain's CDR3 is CASGQGSFAGELFF. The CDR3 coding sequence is TGTGCCAGCGGACAGGGGTCCTTCGCCGGGGAGCTGTTTTTT.

The CDR3: CASSWTGMNTEAFF. The CDR3 nucleotides read TGTGCCAGCAGTTGGACGGGGATGAACACTGAAGCTTTCTTT. The chain carries TRBV6-5 and TRBJ1-1; D ambiguous. The germline V gene encodes CDR1 MNHEY and CDR2 SVGAGI. V gave up 4 bases and J gave up 0 bases, with 9 bases separating them. The length of the CDR3 is 14 residues.

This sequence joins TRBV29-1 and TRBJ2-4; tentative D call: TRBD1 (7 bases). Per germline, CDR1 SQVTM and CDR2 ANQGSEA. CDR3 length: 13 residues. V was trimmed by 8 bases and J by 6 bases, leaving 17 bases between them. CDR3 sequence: CSFRGGGGNIQYF. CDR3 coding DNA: TGCAGCTTTCGAGGAGGGGGCGGAAACATTCAGTACTTC.

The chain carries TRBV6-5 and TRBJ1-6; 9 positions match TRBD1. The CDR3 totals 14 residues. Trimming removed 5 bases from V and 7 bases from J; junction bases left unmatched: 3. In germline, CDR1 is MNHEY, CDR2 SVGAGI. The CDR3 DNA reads TGTGCCAGCAGTAGACAGGGGGAGAATTCACCCCTCCACTTT. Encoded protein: CASSRQGENSPLHF.

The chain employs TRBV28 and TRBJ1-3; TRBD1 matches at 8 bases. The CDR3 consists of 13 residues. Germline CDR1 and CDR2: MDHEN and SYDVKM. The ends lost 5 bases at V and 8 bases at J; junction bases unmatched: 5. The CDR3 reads CASSPGGWYTIYF. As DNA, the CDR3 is TGTGCCAGCAGTCCAGGGGGCTGGTACACCATATATTTT.

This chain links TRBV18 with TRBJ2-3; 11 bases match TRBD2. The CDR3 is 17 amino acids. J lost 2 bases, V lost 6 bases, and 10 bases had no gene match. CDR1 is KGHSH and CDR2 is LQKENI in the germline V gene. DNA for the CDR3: TGTGCCAGCTCGAGGCTAATGGGACTAGCGGTCACAGATACGCAGTATTTT. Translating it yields CASSRLMGLAVTDTQYF.

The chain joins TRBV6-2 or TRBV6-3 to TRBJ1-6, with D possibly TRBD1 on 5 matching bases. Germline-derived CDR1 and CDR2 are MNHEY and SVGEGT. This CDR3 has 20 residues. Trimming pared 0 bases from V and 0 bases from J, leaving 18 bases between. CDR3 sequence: CASSYSPGGTRSSYNSPLHF. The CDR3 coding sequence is TGTGCCAGCAGTTACTCTCCCGGGGGTACTCGAAGCTCCTATAATTCACCCCTCCACTTT.

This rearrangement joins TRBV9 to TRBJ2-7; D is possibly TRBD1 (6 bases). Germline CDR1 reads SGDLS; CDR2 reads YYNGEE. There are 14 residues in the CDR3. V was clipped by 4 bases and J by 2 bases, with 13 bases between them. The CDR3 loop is CASSPDSLTYEQYF. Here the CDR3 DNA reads TGTGCCAGCAGCCCGGACAGCCTTACCTACGAGCAGTACTTC.

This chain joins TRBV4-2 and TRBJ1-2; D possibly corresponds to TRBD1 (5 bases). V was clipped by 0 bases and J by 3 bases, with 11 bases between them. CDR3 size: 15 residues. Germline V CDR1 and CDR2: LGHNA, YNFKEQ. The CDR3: CASSQEDGGDYGYTF. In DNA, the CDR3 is TGTGCCAGCAGCCAAGAAGATGGGGGGGACTATGGCTACACCTTC.

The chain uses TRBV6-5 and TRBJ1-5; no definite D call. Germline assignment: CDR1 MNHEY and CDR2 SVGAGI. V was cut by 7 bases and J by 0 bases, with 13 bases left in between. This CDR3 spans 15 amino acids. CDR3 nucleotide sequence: TGTGCCAGCACCAGAACGGCGGGTAGCAATCAGCCCCAGCATTTT. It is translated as CASTRTAGSNQPQHF.

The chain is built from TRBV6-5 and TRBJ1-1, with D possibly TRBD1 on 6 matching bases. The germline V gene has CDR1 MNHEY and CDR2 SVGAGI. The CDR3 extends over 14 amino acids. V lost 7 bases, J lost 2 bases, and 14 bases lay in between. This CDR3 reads CASITRGYNTEAFF. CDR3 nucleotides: TGTGCCAGCATTACCAGGGGATATAACACTGAAGCTTTCTTT.

CDR3 amino acids: CAIGREAGNEQFF. The CDR3 DNA follows: TGTGCCATCGGTCGAGAGGCCGGGAATGAGCAGTTCTTC. This chain links TRBV10-3 with TRBJ2-1; D unresolved. Germline lookup yields CDR1 ENHRY and CDR2 SYGVKD. The V and J ends lost 8 bases and 7 bases respectively, with 15 bases between them. CDR3 size: 13 residues.

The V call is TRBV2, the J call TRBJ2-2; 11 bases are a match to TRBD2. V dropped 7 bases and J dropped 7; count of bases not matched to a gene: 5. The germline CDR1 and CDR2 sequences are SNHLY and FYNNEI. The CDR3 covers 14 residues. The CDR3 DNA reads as TGTGCCAGCAATAGCGGGGGGGCGGTCGGGGAGCTGTTTTTT. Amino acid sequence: CASNSGGAVGELFF.

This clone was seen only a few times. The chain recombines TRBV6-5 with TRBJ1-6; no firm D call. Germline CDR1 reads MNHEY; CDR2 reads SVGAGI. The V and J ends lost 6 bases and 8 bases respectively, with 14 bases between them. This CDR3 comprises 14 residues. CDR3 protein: CASRPAGTDSPLHF. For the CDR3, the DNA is TGTGCCAGCAGACCCGCAGGTACGGATTCACCCCTCCACTTT.

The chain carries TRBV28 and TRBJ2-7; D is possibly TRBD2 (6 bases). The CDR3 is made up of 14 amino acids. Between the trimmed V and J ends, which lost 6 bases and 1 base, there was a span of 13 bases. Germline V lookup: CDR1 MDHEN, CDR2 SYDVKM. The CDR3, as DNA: TGTGCCAGCAGAGGGACTCTCCAGTCCTACGAGCAGTACTTC. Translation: CASRGTLQSYEQYF.

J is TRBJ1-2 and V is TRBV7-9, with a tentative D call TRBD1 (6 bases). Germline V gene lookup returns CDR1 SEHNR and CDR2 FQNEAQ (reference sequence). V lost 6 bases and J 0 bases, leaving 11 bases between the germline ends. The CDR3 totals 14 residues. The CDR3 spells CASSLQGANYGYTF. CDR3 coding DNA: TGTGCCAGCAGTCTACAGGGAGCTAACTATGGCTACACCTTC.

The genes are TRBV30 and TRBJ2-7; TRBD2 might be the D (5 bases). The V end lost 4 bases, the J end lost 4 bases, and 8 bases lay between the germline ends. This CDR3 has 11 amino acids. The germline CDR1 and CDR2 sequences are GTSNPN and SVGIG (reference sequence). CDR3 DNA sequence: TGTGCCTGGATAAGCGGTTACGAGCAGTACTTC. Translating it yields CAWISGYEQYF.

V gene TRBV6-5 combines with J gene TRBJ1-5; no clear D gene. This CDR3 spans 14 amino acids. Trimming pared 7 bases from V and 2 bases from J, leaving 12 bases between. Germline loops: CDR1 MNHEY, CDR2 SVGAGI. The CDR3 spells CASMETNGNQPQHF. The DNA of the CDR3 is TGTGCCAGCATGGAGACCAACGGCAATCAGCCCCAGCATTTT.

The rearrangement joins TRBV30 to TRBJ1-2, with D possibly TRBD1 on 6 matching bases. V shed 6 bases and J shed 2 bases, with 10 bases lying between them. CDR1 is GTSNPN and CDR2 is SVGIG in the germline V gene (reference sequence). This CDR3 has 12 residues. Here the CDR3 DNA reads TGTGCCTGCACTGGGGGCAACTATGGCTACACCTTC. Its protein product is CACTGGNYGYTF.

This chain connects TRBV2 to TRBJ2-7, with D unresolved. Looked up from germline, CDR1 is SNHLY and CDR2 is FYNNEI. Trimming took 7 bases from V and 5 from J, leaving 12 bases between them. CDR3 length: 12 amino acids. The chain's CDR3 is CASNKMTNEQYF. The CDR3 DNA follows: TGTGCCAGCAATAAAATGACAAACGAGCAGTACTTC.

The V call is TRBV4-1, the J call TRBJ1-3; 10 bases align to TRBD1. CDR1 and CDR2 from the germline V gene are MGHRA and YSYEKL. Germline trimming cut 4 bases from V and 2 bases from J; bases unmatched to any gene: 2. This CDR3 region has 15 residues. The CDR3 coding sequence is TGCGCCAGCAGCCTCGGGACAGGGGCTGGAAACACCATATATTTT. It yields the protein CASSLGTGAGNTIYF.

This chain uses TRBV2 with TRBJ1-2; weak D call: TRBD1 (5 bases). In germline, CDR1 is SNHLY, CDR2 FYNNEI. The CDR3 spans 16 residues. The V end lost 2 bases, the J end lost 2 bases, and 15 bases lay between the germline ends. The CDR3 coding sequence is TGTGCCAGCAGTGAAAGCGATCGCAGGGTAAACTATGGCTACACCTTC. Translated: CASSESDRRVNYGYTF.

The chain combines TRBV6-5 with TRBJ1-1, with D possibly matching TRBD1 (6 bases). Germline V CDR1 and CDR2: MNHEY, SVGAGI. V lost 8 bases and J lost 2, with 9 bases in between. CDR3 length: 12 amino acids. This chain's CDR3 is CASQQGNTEAFF. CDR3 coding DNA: TGTGCCAGCCAACAGGGTAACACTGAAGCTTTCTTT.

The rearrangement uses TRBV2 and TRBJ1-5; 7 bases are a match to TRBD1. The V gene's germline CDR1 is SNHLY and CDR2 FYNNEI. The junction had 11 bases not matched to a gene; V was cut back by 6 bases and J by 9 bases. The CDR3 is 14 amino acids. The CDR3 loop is CASRPAGTARPQHF. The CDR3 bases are TGTGCCAGCAGGCCAGCCGGGACAGCCAGGCCCCAGCATTTT.

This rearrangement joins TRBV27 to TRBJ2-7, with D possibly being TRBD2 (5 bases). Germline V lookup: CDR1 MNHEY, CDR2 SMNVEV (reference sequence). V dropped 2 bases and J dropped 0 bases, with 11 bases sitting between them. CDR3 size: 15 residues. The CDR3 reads CASSLRVEGSYEQYF. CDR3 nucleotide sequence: TGTGCCAGCAGTTTAAGGGTCGAGGGCTCCTACGAGCAGTACTTC.

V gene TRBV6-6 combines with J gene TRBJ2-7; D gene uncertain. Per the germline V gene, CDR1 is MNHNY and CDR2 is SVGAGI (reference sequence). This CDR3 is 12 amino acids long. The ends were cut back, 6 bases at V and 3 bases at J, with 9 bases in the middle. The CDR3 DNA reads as TGTGCCAGCAGCCCTCTCTTCTACGAGCAGTACTTC. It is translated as CASSPLFYEQYF.

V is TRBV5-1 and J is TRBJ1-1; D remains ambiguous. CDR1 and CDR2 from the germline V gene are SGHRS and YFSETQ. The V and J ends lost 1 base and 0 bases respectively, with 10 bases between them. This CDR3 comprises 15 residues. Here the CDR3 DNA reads TGCGCCAGCAGCTTGAATACTGGGCTGAACACTGAAGCTTTCTTT. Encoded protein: CASSLNTGLNTEAFF.